This T cell receptor beta chain was identified in a study of a mutant IDH1 vaccine in newly diagnosed glioma. Germline CDR1 reads SGHDT; CDR2 reads YYEEEE. The CDR3 sequence is 18 residues long. V dropped 4 bases and J dropped 1; count of bases not matched to a gene: 9. Assay: immunoSEQ multiplex PCR; the TCRdb copy retains only in-frame clones and omits some. The sample has around 130,000 clones, roughly 78% seen once. Comments on this clone: As yet, its antigen is unknown.

Time point meaning: week 11, during vaccination. One vaccine dose held 300 ug of mutant IDH1 20-mer peptide and came with topical imiquimod. The rearrangement links TRBV5-6 to TRBJ2-3; 13 bases fit TRBD2. The sequence derives from a man aged 40-49 years with glioma. The sample in question was PBMCs, obtained from a glioma patient whose treatment included an IDH1 peptide vaccine. The CDR3 coding sequence is TGTGCCAGCAGCCCCGGACTAGCGGGAGTAGAAGGCACAGATACGCAGTATTTT. Its translation is CASSPGLAGVEGTDTQYF.